This T cell receptor beta chain was identified during a study of blood T cell repertoires in COVID-19. Study in general: PBMCs, B-cell-depleted T cells, or T cells were the source of the cDNA or gDNA that made up the material.

This clone showed up just a few times. This table comes from immunoSEQ multiplex PCR, and its TCRdb copy is limited to in-frame clones, with some not included. The data contain fewer than 70,000 clones, about 82% of them singletons. This clonotype originated in a middle-aged man with acute or convalescent COVID-19. Sequenced sample: peripheral blood.

The DNA of the CDR3 is TGTGCCAGCAGCTACAGGACAGGCTCCTACAATGAGCAGTTCTTC. Translated: CASSYRTGSYNEQFF. The chain carries TRBV5-5 and TRBJ2-1, with 7 bases that match TRBD1. V was pared by 3 bases and J by 0 bases, with 3 bases of the junction left unmatched. Germline CDR1 and CDR2: SGHKS and YYEKEE (reference sequence). This CDR3 contains 15 residues. Complete variable domain (other parts from reference TRBV5-5 and TRBJ2-1): DAGVTQSPTHLIKTRGQQVTLRCSPISGHKSVSWYQQVLGQGPQFIFQYYEKEERGRGNFPDRFSARQFPNYSSELNVNALLLGDSALYLCASSYRTGSYNEQFFGPGTRLTVL.